This is a list of T cell receptor beta chains from one sample in a study of cytomegalovirus exposure and HLA in healthy donors. Method: immunoSEQ multiplex PCR; TCRdb's copy keeps in-frame clones and lacks some. The sample yields some 41,000 clones, 80% to 95% seen once. The sample was PBMCs. These TCRs come from a woman younger than 30 in good health and CMV-seronegative. CDR3s include the opening cysteine and the closing phenylalanine or tryptophan. D genes are given only for firm matches. Not all rows give a size; the values are once, few, many and, for expanded clones, a class.

v_call	j_call	clone_size	d_call	cdr3_aa	cdr3_nt
TRBV5-4	TRBJ1-2	-	TRBD1	CASSNRDRTNYGYTF	TGTGCCAGCAGCAACCGGGACAGAACTAACTATGGCTACACCTTC
TRBV28	TRBJ1-5	-	TRBD1	CASSNRGYSNQPQHF	TGTGCCAGCAGTAACAGGGGTTATAGCAATCAGCCCCAGCATTTT
TRBV5-4	TRBJ1-1	-	TRBD1	CASSITGGLYGTEAFF	TGTGCCAGCAGCATCACAGGGGGTCTGTACGGCACTGAAGCTTTCTTT
TRBV28	TRBJ1-1	-	TRBD1	CASSSHGQVNTEAFF	TGTGCCAGCAGTTCCCACGGACAGGTGAACACTGAAGCTTTCTTT
TRBV5-1	TRBJ2-7	-	TRBD1	CASSLGQGNGEQYF	TGCGCCAGCAGCTTGGGACAGGGGAACGGCGAGCAGTACTTC
TRBV6-5	TRBJ2-5	once	-	CASSSLFGETQYF	TGTGCCAGCAGTTCACTGTTCGGGGAGACCCAGTACTTC
TRBV5-5	TRBJ2-1	-	-	CASSNRFNEQFF	TGTGCCAGCAGCAATCGTTTCAATGAGCAGTTCTTC
TRBV28	TRBJ1-3	-	-	CASRAPYSGNTIYF	TGTGCCAGCAGGGCTCCTTACTCTGGAAACACCATATATTTT
TRBV19	TRBJ1-1	few	-	CASSITMNTEAFF	TGTGCCAGTAGTATAACAATGAACACTGAAGCTTTCTTT
TRBV6-5	TRBJ1-1	-	-	CASRGGGGTEAFF	TGTGCCAGCAGGGGGGGCGGGGGTACTGAAGCTTTCTTT
TRBV5-1	TRBJ2-3	few	TRBD1	CASSLRQGEGDTQYF	TGCGCCAGCAGCTTGCGACAGGGGGAGGGAGATACGCAGTATTTT
TRBV19	TRBJ2-5	-	-	CASTNGMAGATQYF	TGTGCCAGTACCAACGGGATGGCAGGGGCCACCCAGTACTTC
TRBV11-2	TRBJ1-1	-	-	CASSLGTVSKLLNTEAFF	TGTGCCAGCAGCTTAGGTACGGTATCAAAGCTATTGAACACTGAAGCTTTCTTT
TRBV28	TRBJ2-3	-	TRBD1	CASSLGTGTGEDTQYF	TGTGCCAGCAGTTTAGGTACTGGGACAGGGGAAGATACGCAGTATTTT